These T cell receptor beta chains were read from a single sample in a study of T cells in Graves' hyperthyroidism and ophthalmopathy. A single record per CDR3 protein comes from TCRdb applying MiXCR to the multiplex PCR reads. The sample consists of hundreds of thousands of distinct CDR3 sequences, about a sixth of them appearing once. Sequenced: blood. The source is a woman between 40 and 55 years old with Graves' ophthalmopathy. Each CDR3 is given with its conserved first and last residue. The order of the fields is CDR3 protein, CDR3 DNA, V gene, clone size, D gene, J gene. D genes are given only for firm matches. Size values are once, few and many counts, or a class for expanded clones, and some rows have none.

CDR3 protein: CASSYFRGTREQYF
CDR3 DNA: TGTGCCAGCAGTTACTTCCGGGGTACGCGGGAGCAGTACTTC
V gene: TRBV6-5
clone size: few
D gene: .
J gene: TRBJ2-7

CDR3 protein: CASSLAGATGDTQYF
CDR3 DNA: TGTGCCAGCAGTTTAGCGGGAGCCACGGGGGATACGCAGTATTTT
V gene: TRBV28
clone size: few
D gene: TRBD2
J gene: TRBJ2-3

CDR3 protein: CAWGQGAGNTIYF
CDR3 DNA: TGTGCCTGGGGACAGGGAGCAGGAAACACCATATATTTT
V gene: TRBV30
clone size: many
D gene: TRBD1
J gene: TRBJ1-3

CDR3 protein: CASSQAPSGRHETQYF
CDR3 DNA: TGTGCCAGCAGCCAAGCCCCTAGCGGGAGACACGAGACCCAGTACTTC
V gene: TRBV3-1
clone size: many
D gene: TRBD2
J gene: TRBJ2-5

CDR3 protein: CASSNGQIATNEKLFF
CDR3 DNA: TGTGCCAGCAGTAACGGACAGATTGCAACTAATGAAAAACTGTTTTTT
V gene: TRBV12-3/TRBV12-4
clone size: many
D gene: .
J gene: TRBJ1-4

CDR3 protein: CASSREGNTIYF
CDR3 DNA: TGTGCCAGCAGCCGGGAAGGAAACACCATATATTTT
V gene: TRBV6-1
clone size: few
D gene: .
J gene: TRBJ1-3

CDR3 protein: CASSSRGTGFYEQYF
CDR3 DNA: TGTGCCAGCAGTTCGCGAGGGACAGGATTCTACGAGCAGTACTTC
V gene: TRBV28
clone size: few
D gene: TRBD1
J gene: TRBJ2-7

CDR3 protein: CASSIGQDTEAFF
CDR3 DNA: TGTGCCAGTAGTATAGGGCAGGACACTGAAGCTTTCTTT
V gene: TRBV19
clone size: .
D gene: .
J gene: TRBJ1-1

CDR3 protein: CAIASEGGGTEAFF
CDR3 DNA: TGTGCCATCGCCTCAGAGGGGGGAGGTACTGAAGCTTTCTTT
V gene: TRBV10-3
clone size: .
D gene: .
J gene: TRBJ1-1

CDR3 protein: CASSLQRTGELFF
CDR3 DNA: TGTGCCAGCAGTTTACAACGAACCGGGGAGCTGTTTTTT
V gene: TRBV27
clone size: .
D gene: .
J gene: TRBJ2-2

CDR3 protein: CASSPGVRNTEAFF
CDR3 DNA: TGTGCCAGCAGTCCCGGCGTTAGGAACACTGAAGCTTTCTTT
V gene: TRBV6-1
clone size: .
D gene: .
J gene: TRBJ1-1

CDR3 protein: CASPHEGRTYTEAFF
CDR3 DNA: TGCGCCAGCCCCCACGAAGGGCGGACGTACACTGAAGCTTTCTTT
V gene: TRBV10-2
clone size: .
D gene: .
J gene: TRBJ1-1

CDR3 protein: CASSPQGIGNQPQHF
CDR3 DNA: TGTGCCAGCAGTCCACAGGGAATAGGCAATCAGCCCCAGCATTTT
V gene: TRBV6-2/TRBV6-3
clone size: many
D gene: .
J gene: TRBJ1-5

CDR3 protein: CAWSGGRTEAFF
CDR3 DNA: TGTGCCTGGAGCGGAGGTCGGACTGAAGCTTTCTTT
V gene: TRBV30
clone size: many
D gene: .
J gene: TRBJ1-1

CDR3 protein: CASSQVPTSREQYF
CDR3 DNA: TGTGCCAGCAGCCAAGTCCCGACTAGTCGCGAGCAGTACTTC
V gene: TRBV14
clone size: many
D gene: .
J gene: TRBJ2-7

CDR3 protein: CSARKREGRYNEQFF
CDR3 DNA: TGCAGTGCTAGAAAGCGGGAGGGCCGGTATAATGAGCAGTTCTTC
V gene: TRBV20-1
clone size: .
D gene: TRBD2
J gene: TRBJ2-1

CDR3 protein: CAWSPGQGINEQFF
CDR3 DNA: TGTGCCTGGAGCCCGGGACAGGGTATCAATGAGCAGTTCTTC
V gene: TRBV30
clone size: many
D gene: TRBD1
J gene: TRBJ2-1

CDR3 protein: CASSVGQLNSPLHF
CDR3 DNA: TGTGCCAGCAGCGTAGGACAGCTTAATTCACCCCTCCACTTT
V gene: TRBV13
clone size: .
D gene: .
J gene: TRBJ1-6

CDR3 protein: CASSYGPYSYEQYF
CDR3 DNA: TGTGCCAGCAGTTACGGCCCCTACTCCTACGAGCAGTACTTC
V gene: TRBV12-3/TRBV12-4
clone size: many
D gene: .
J gene: TRBJ2-7

CDR3 protein: CASSTIGTRWEQFF
CDR3 DNA: TGTGCCAGCAGTACCATTGGGACTAGATGGGAGCAGTTCTTC
V gene: TRBV28
clone size: few
D gene: TRBD2
J gene: TRBJ2-1

CDR3 protein: CASSEAVGMNQPQHF
CDR3 DNA: TGTGCCAGCAGTGAAGCTGTAGGGATGAATCAGCCCCAGCATTTT
V gene: TRBV6-1
clone size: many
D gene: .
J gene: TRBJ1-5

CDR3 protein: CASSLVDQGYEQYF
CDR3 DNA: TGTGCCAGCAGCTTAGTAGATCAGGGCTACGAGCAGTACTTC
V gene: TRBV11-2
clone size: many
D gene: .
J gene: TRBJ2-7

CDR3 protein: CSARERRGTPGGDYGYTF
CDR3 DNA: TGCAGTGCTAGAGAACGACGCGGGACACCTGGAGGCGACTATGGCTACACCTTC
V gene: TRBV20-1
clone size: few
D gene: .
J gene: TRBJ1-2

CDR3 protein: CASSLRGTEPRIGYTF
CDR3 DNA: TGTGCCAGCAGCCTAAGGGGGACAGAGCCCCGAATTGGCTACACCTTC
V gene: TRBV11-2
clone size: few
D gene: TRBD1
J gene: TRBJ1-2

CDR3 protein: CASSVEETQYF
CDR3 DNA: TGTGCCAGCAGTGTTGAAGAGACCCAGTACTTC
V gene: TRBV2
clone size: many
D gene: .
J gene: TRBJ2-5

CDR3 protein: CASSDRQGRGTDTQYF
CDR3 DNA: TGCGCCAGCAGTGACCGACAGGGACGGGGAACAGATACGCAGTATTTT
V gene: TRBV10-1
clone size: .
D gene: TRBD1
J gene: TRBJ2-3

CDR3 protein: CASSIREGLVQPQHF
CDR3 DNA: TGTGCCAGTAGTATAAGGGAGGGTTTGGTTCAGCCCCAGCATTTT
V gene: TRBV19
clone size: many
D gene: .
J gene: TRBJ1-5

CDR3 protein: CASSPPGQGASIQYF
CDR3 DNA: TGTGCCAGCTCACCCCCGGGACAGGGGGCGAGCATTCAGTACTTC
V gene: TRBV18
clone size: few
D gene: TRBD1
J gene: TRBJ2-4

CDR3 protein: CASSPHGYGYTF
CDR3 DNA: TGTGCCAGCAGCCCCCACGGCTATGGCTACACCTTC
V gene: TRBV28
clone size: few
D gene: .
J gene: TRBJ1-2

CDR3 protein: CASSLGVGTQYF
CDR3 DNA: TGTGCCAGCAGCTTAGGGGTCGGGACCCAGTACTTC
V gene: TRBV7-9
clone size: .
D gene: .
J gene: TRBJ2-5